The 16 T cell receptor beta chains below were found in one sample sequenced in a study of blood T cell repertoires in COVID-19. Method: immunoSEQ multiplex PCR; TCRdb's copy keeps in-frame clones and lacks some. The sample contains under 45,000 clones, about three quarters of which appear only once. The sequenced material came from peripheral blood. These receptors were taken from a man aged 55-75 years with active COVID-19.

The rearrangement links TRBV7-3 to TRBJ2-1, with 13 bases lining up with TRBD2. Unmatched junction bases numbered 7, after V lost 5 bases and J lost 9 bases. Germline loops: CDR1 SGHTA, CDR2 FQGTGA. The CDR3 runs to 15 residues. CDR3 loop: CASSPGLAGEGEQFF. DNA for the CDR3: TGTGCCAGCAGCCCCGGACTAGCGGGAGAAGGTGAGCAGTTCTTC.

The rearrangement links TRBV13 to TRBJ2-1, with D possibly being TRBD1 (5 bases). V was clipped by 5 bases and J by 7 bases, with 15 bases between them. The CDR3 covers 14 residues. CDR1 and CDR2 from the germline V gene are PRHDT and FYEKMQ (reference sequence). DNA of the CDR3: TGTGCCAGCAGCCCCTTGGGGCGGAGAAATGAGCAGTTCTTC. It encodes CASSPLGRRNEQFF.

The V and J genes are TRBV5-4 and TRBJ1-2, with D possibly TRBD1 on 5 matching bases. V was trimmed by 6 bases and J by 9 bases, leaving 18 bases between them. Germline lookup yields CDR1 SGHNT and CDR2 YYREEE (reference sequence). This CDR3 is built from 13 residues. The CDR3 DNA reads TGTGCCAGCATAACGGACGGCGCAGGGAGCTACACCTTC. This codes for CASITDGAGSYTF.

V and J are TRBV5-4 and TRBJ2-7, with TRBD1 identical over 10 bases. With 4 bases clipped from V and 3 bases from J, the junction kept 10 bases outside the gene matches. The CDR3 consists of 16 residues. CDR1 and CDR2 from the germline V gene are SGHNT and YYREEE (reference sequence). This CDR3 reads CASSPPGDRGYYEQYF. In DNA form, the CDR3 reads TGTGCCAGCAGCCCTCCCGGGGACAGGGGATACTACGAGCAGTACTTC.

V gene TRBV4-3 combines with J gene TRBJ1-2; a possible D gene is TRBD1 (5 bases). Between the trimmed V and J ends, which lost 0 bases and 7 bases, there was a span of 27 bases. The CDR3 runs 19 residues. CDR1 is LGHNA and CDR2 is YSLEER in the germline V gene. The CDR3 bases are TGCGCCAGCAGCCAAGAGATGGGGCATTGGAGTCGGATCGGTACTGGCTACACCTTC. It encodes CASSQEMGHWSRIGTGYTF.

V is TRBV4-3 and J is TRBJ1-4; no firm D call. Germline V CDR1 and CDR2: LGHNA, YSLEER. V shed 0 bases and J shed 4 bases, with 18 bases lying between them. The CDR3 contains 18 residues. CDR3 in DNA: TGCGCCAGCAGCCAAGATATTATATGGGGAGGAAATAATGAAAAACTGTTTTTT. Its protein is CASSQDIIWGGNNEKLFF.

V is TRBV2 and J is TRBJ1-2, with D uncertain. The V gene's germline CDR1 is SNHLY and CDR2 FYNNEI. Trimming cost V 0 bases and J 7 bases, with 9 bases left between them. CDR3 length equals 13 residues. The CDR3 is CASSEAEQAGYTF. Here the CDR3 DNA reads TGTGCCAGCAGTGAAGCTGAGCAGGCTGGCTACACCTTC. The full variable domain, rest sourced from reference TRBV2 and TRBJ1-2, is EPEVTQTPSHQVTQMGQEVILRCVPISNHLYFYWYRQILGQKVEFLVSFYNNEISEKSEIFDDQFSVERPDGSNFTLKIRSTKLEDSAMYFCASSEAEQAGYTFGSGTRLTVV.

The chain combines TRBV7-2 with TRBJ1-6, with a weak D call TRBD1 (6 bases). V was trimmed by 3 bases and J by 0 bases, leaving 12 bases between them. CDR1 and CDR2 (germline): SGHTA, FQGNSA. The CDR3 is 17 amino acids. As DNA, the CDR3 is TGTGCCAGCAGCTTGGATATAGGGGGCTCCTATAATTCACCCCTCCACTTT. Protein: CASSLDIGGSYNSPLHF.

This clone was observed a few times. This chain links TRBV2 with TRBJ2-2; D is unresolved. Trimming removed 3 bases from V and 1 base from J, with 6 bases in between. The CDR3 length is 14 residues. The germline V gene has CDR1 SNHLY and CDR2 FYNNEI. The CDR3: CASSDRMNTGELFF. The CDR3, as DNA: TGTGCCAGCAGTGACAGGATGAACACCGGGGAGCTGTTTTTT.

The chain joins TRBV29-1 to TRBJ1-1, with D perhaps TRBD1 (6 bases). The CDR3 spans 12 residues. Trimming took off 2 bases at V and 4 bases at J, with 8 bases between the two ends. CDR1 is SQVTM, CDR2 ANQGSEA, per germline. CDR3 DNA: TGCAGCGTTGAACGGGGGGCCACTGAAGCTTTCTTT. Encoded protein: CSVERGATEAFF.

V usage is TRBV6-1 and J usage is TRBJ1-1; 7 bases agree with TRBD1. Germline trimming cut 3 bases from V and 5 bases from J; bases unmatched to any gene: 3. This CDR3 has 13 residues. Germline lookup yields CDR1 MNHNS and CDR2 SASEGT. The CDR3: CASSDRGRTEAFF. DNA of the CDR3: TGTGCCAGCAGTGACAGGGGGAGGACTGAAGCTTTCTTT.

The chain employs TRBV19 and TRBJ1-4, with D maybe TRBD1 (6 bases). V lost 0 bases to trimming and J lost 10 bases, with 12 bases between them. The CDR3 covers 14 residues. Germline-derived CDR1 and CDR2 are LNHDA and SQIVND (reference sequence). The CDR3 DNA reads TGTGCCAGTAGTATAGATGGGGGCCGCCCAAAACTGTTTTTT. Its translation is CASSIDGGRPKLFF.

The chain combines TRBV19 with TRBJ1-6; D is possibly TRBD1 (6 bases). V lost 5 bases and J 13 bases, leaving 15 bases between the germline ends. The CDR3 runs 13 residues. Per the germline V gene, CDR1 is LNHDA and CDR2 is SQIVND (reference sequence). CDR3 DNA sequence: TGTGCCAGTAGTTTTGGACAGCCCGCTCCCCTCCACTTT. This gives the protein CASSFGQPAPLHF. Based on the CDR3 plus reference TRBV19 and TRBJ1-6, the full variable domain is DGGITQSPKYLFRKEGQNVTLSCEQNLNHDAMYWYRQDPGQGLRLIYYSQIVNDFQKGDIAEGYSVSREKKESFPLTVTSAQKNPTAFYLCASSFGQPAPLHFGNGTRLTVT.

The V call is TRBV6-1, the J call TRBJ2-5; 7 nucleotides agree with TRBD2. After removal of 3 bases from V and 4 bases from J, the junction contained 11 bases not matched to a gene. Germline assignment: CDR1 MNHNS and CDR2 SASEGT. The CDR3 length is 16 residues. Written as DNA, the CDR3 is TGTGCCAGCAGTGAGGCGGCGGGAGAGGGACGAGAGACCCAGTACTTC. Translation: CASSEAAGEGRETQYF.

The chain combines TRBV6-2 or TRBV6-3 with TRBJ1-5; possible D gene TRBD1, 5 bases. V was trimmed by 0 bases and J by 0 bases, leaving 18 bases between them. The CDR3 loop spans 19 amino acids. Germline V lookup: CDR1 MNHEY, CDR2 SVGEGT. CDR3 region: CASSYSYLSGAVSNQPQHF. CDR3 nucleotides: TGTGCCAGCAGTTACTCGTATCTATCTGGGGCCGTTAGCAATCAGCCCCAGCATTTT.

V and J are TRBV4-1 and TRBJ2-5, with D possibly being TRBD2 (6 bases). Germline CDR1 is MGHRA and CDR2 is YSYEKL. Trimming removed 1 base from V and 5 bases from J, with 14 bases in between. The CDR3 consists of 15 residues. The CDR3 bases are TGCGCCAGCAGCCAAGGGCCCTCTAGCGCGGAGACCCAGTACTTC. This gives the protein CASSQGPSSAETQYF.